Presented here are 20 T cell receptor beta chains from one specimen sequenced in a study of blood T cells in healthy people across ages (dated by TCRdb to 2015 to 2017). To prepare the library, 5' RACE was applied. Sequenced on an Illumina HiSeq 2500. A second roughly 6 to 11 cycle PCR used a sample-barcoded 5' primer and a J-beta primer mix. TCRdb handled the public reads itself, with Q25 trimming in fastp and clone calling in MiXCR, and kept productive beta chains. Here each entry gathers all rows of one CDR3 protein and keeps the most common genes and DNA. Across this sample there are fewer than 900,000 distinct CDR3 sequences, with 49% seen only once. Roughly a third of the sample goes to the ten largest clones. Sequenced sample: blood. These receptors originate from a woman between 55 and 75 years old in good health.

The CDR3 is CASSLGVERVQETQYF. The DNA for the CDR3 is TGTGCCAGCAGCTTAGGAGTAGAGCGGGTCCAAGAGACCCAGTACTTC. V is TRBV7-2 and J is TRBJ2-5, with D maybe TRBD2 (6 bases). V was clipped by 1 base and J by 1 base, with 13 bases between them. The CDR3 loop spans 16 amino acids. Germline V gene lookup returns CDR1 SGHTA and CDR2 FQGNSA.

This clonotype was seen a handful of times. The J gene is TRBJ1-2, the V gene TRBV20-1; D uncertain. Per the germline V gene, CDR1 is DFQATT and CDR2 is SNEGSKA (reference sequence). The CDR3 has 8 residues. V was cut by 5 bases and J by 8 bases, with 3 bases left in between. The CDR3 DNA reads TGCAGTGCTGTCGGCTACACCTTC. Translating it yields CSAVGYTF.

The CDR3 region is CASSLAGQPNSPLHF. The DNA of the CDR3 is TGTGCCAGCAGTTTAGCTGGACAGCCTAATTCACCCCTCCACTTT. This sequence joins TRBV12-3 or TRBV12-4 and TRBJ1-6, with D possibly being TRBD1 (6 bases). This CDR3 spans 15 amino acids. V lost 0 bases to trimming and J lost 6 bases, with 9 bases between them.

The chain is built from TRBV20-1 and TRBJ2-1; 14 bases agree with TRBD2. The CDR3 spans 15 residues. Unmatched junction bases numbered 9, after V lost 6 bases and J lost 8 bases. Germline values: CDR1 DFQATT, CDR2 SNEGSKA (reference sequence). The CDR3 DNA sequence: TGCAGTGCCACACTGGGACTAGCGGGAGTGGATGAGCAGTTCTTC. The encoded protein is CSATLGLAGVDEQFF.

This clonotype was recorded once. The CDR3 sequence: CSANFGGGGSYEQYF. CDR3 DNA sequence: TGCAGTGCTAACTTCGGAGGGGGCGGTTCCTACGAGCAGTACTTC. The J gene is TRBJ2-7, the V gene TRBV20-1; D is possibly TRBD1 (7 bases). The ends were cut back, 4 bases at V and 1 base at J, with 17 bases in the middle. The CDR3 has 15 residues. Germline-derived CDR1 and CDR2 are DFQATT and SNEGSKA (reference sequence).

The J gene is TRBJ2-7, the V gene TRBV15; no definite D call. Looked up from germline, CDR1 is LNHNV and CDR2 is YYDKDF (reference sequence). This CDR3 region has 15 residues. V was shortened by 0 bases and J by 1 base, with 10 bases between the two germline ends. DNA for the CDR3: TGTGCCACCAGCAGAGACCAGTGGGTTTCCTACGAGCAGTACTTC. It codes for CATSRDQWVSYEQYF.

The chain combines TRBV5-1 with TRBJ1-1; TRBD1 agrees at 7 bases. The CDR3 is 14 amino acids. Losses at the gene ends were 0 bases for V and 11 bases for J; bases not matched to a gene: 10. Germline CDR1 reads SGHRS; CDR2 reads YFSETQ. CDR3 region: CASSLGPQATGAFF. The CDR3 DNA reads as TGCGCCAGCAGCTTGGGGCCCCAGGCGACAGGGGCTTTCTTT. Complete variable domain (other parts from reference TRBV5-1 and TRBJ1-1): KAGVTQTPRYLIKTRGQQVTLSCSPISGHRSVSWYQQTPGQGLQFLFEYFSETQRNKGNFPGRFSGRQFSNSRSEMNVSTLELGDSALYLCASSLGPQATGAFFGQGTRLTVV.

This chain connects TRBV20-1 to TRBJ1-1; no reliable D call. CDR3 length: 12 residues. The V end lost 6 bases, the J end lost 1 base, and 9 bases lay between the germline ends. Germline CDR1 DFQATT, CDR2 SNEGSKA (reference sequence). The CDR3 DNA is TGCAGTGCAATTAACCCGAACACTGAAGCTTTCTTT. It specifies CSAINPNTEAFF.

This clonotype was found a few times. The CDR3 DNA is TGTGCCTGGAAGCAGGGAAGCAAAAACATTCAGTACTTC. Protein product: CAWKQGSKNIQYF. The chain couples TRBV30 to TRBJ2-4; D possibly corresponds to TRBD1 (5 bases). Per germline, CDR1 GTSNPN and CDR2 SVGIG (reference sequence). Trimming stripped 4 bases from V and 3 bases from J, with 10 bases between. There are 13 residues in the CDR3.

J is TRBJ2-5 and V is TRBV21-1. TRBV21-1 is designated a pseudogene. The CDR3 consists of 16 residues. The CDR3 loop reads CASSKYRHGSLETQYF. In DNA form, the CDR3 reads TGTGCCAGCAGCAAATACCGGCACGGGTCCCTAGAGACCCAGTACTTC.

In this sample, this clonotype turned up a few times. The J gene is TRBJ1-2, the V gene TRBV12-3 or TRBV12-4, with a tentative D call TRBD1 (6 bases). V lost 5 bases to trimming and J lost 10 bases, with 17 bases between them. The CDR3 loop spans 13 amino acids. The CDR3 spells CASSPRDTRPYTF. CDR3 nucleotides: TGTGCCAGCAGTCCCAGGGACACCAGACCCTACACCTTC.

The V and J genes are TRBV10-3 and TRBJ2-3; D remains unclear. Germline values: CDR1 ENHRY, CDR2 SYGVKD. V was cut by 2 bases and J by 6 bases, with 15 bases left in between. The CDR3 length is 15 residues. The CDR3 reads CAISETRARGDTQYF. The CDR3 nucleotides read TGTGCCATCAGTGAGACCCGGGCTCGTGGGGATACGCAGTATTTT.

The chain combines TRBV20-1 with TRBJ1-2, with 7 bases matching TRBD1. From germline, CDR1 is DFQATT and CDR2 SNEGSKA (reference sequence). V gave up 0 bases and J gave up 2 bases; unmatched junction bases: 3. This CDR3 has 14 residues. The CDR3 sequence is CSAREAGGNYGYTF. Written as DNA, the CDR3 is TGCAGTGCTAGAGAGGCAGGGGGAAACTATGGCTACACCTTC.

The rearrangement joins TRBV5-1 to TRBJ2-4; 10 bases agree with TRBD2. Losses at the gene ends were 0 bases for V and 6 bases for J; bases not matched to a gene: 9. The CDR3 is 17 residues long. Germline V lookup: CDR1 SGHRS, CDR2 YFSETQ. Written as DNA, the CDR3 is TGCGCCAGCAGCTTGGGTGGACTAGCGGCCCCAGGAAACATTCAGTACTTC. This encodes CASSLGGLAAPGNIQYF.

The chain employs TRBV7-2 and TRBJ2-5; D ambiguous. The CDR3 covers 13 residues. Germline-derived CDR1 and CDR2 are SGHTA and FQGNSA. The germline V and J ends were trimmed by 3 bases and 2 bases, with 7 bases remaining between them. The CDR3 bases are TGTGCCAGCAGCTTGGGATGGCAAGAGACCCAGTACTTC. Its protein is CASSLGWQETQYF.

V gene TRBV18 combines with J gene TRBJ2-1; D perhaps matches TRBD2 (7 bases). V shed 2 bases and J shed 3 bases, with 11 bases lying between them. Germline V gives CDR1 KGHSH, CDR2 LQKENI. The CDR3 is 15 residues long. CDR3 amino acids: CASSPMGGGYNEQFF. CDR3 coding DNA: TGTGCCAGCTCACCAATGGGAGGGGGCTACAATGAGCAGTTCTTC.

The gene calls are TRBV15 and TRBJ1-1, with TRBD1 as a possible D gene (6 bases). Trimming removed 3 bases at V and 0 bases at J, with 11 bases between. The CDR3 runs 15 residues. Germline V gene data show CDR1 as LNHNV and CDR2 as YYDKDF (reference sequence). CDR3 in amino acids: CATSRIEGVNTEAFF. CDR3 sequence (DNA): TGTGCCACCAGCAGGATAGAGGGGGTGAACACTGAAGCTTTCTTT.

Concerning this clonotype: Germline is not matched at one junction end, which may reflect a read error. The genes are TRBV14 and TRBJ2-1, with D possibly being TRBD2 (5 bases). This CDR3 spans 17 amino acids. From germline, CDR1 is SGHDN and CDR2 FVKESK. The CDR3 DNA is TGTGCCAGCAGTCAAGTGGTTCTGGACTTGGACTACAATGAGCAGTTCTTC. Translating it yields CASSQVVLDLDYNEQFF.

The chain uses TRBV6-6 and TRBJ2-5, with 10 bases matching TRBD2. The germline V gene encodes CDR1 MNHNY and CDR2 SVGAGI (reference sequence). CDR3 size: 16 residues. V shed 6 bases, J shed 11 bases, and the junction held 18 bases outside the gene matches. The DNA of the CDR3 is TGTGCCAGCAGCCGTTCGAAGGCTAGCGGGAGCCATGAGCAGTACTTC. It specifies CASSRSKASGSHEQYF.

This clonotype was counted between two and nine times. This sequence joins TRBV7-2 and TRBJ2-3; 9 nucleotides match TRBD2. V lost 5 bases to trimming and J lost 8 bases; unmatched junction nucleotides: 8. The germline V gene encodes CDR1 SGHTA and CDR2 FQGNSA. There are 14 residues in the CDR3. The CDR3 spells CASSATSGGRTQYF. The CDR3 DNA follows: TGTGCCAGCAGCGCGACTAGCGGCGGCCGTACGCAGTATTTT.